This note documents a single T cell receptor beta chain sequence. What antigen it recognizes has not been identified. Per-base qualities were not stored, and no clone one base away is much larger. Every donor in the study was a healthy Caucasian. The entry originates in a study of identical twins (dated by TCRdb to the mid-2010s). In the study overall: To test whether fetal clonotypes persist, this study deep-sequenced TCR alpha and beta repertoires from monozygotic twins, from unrelated adults of various ages, and from cord blood. To rule out contamination, the twin experiments were replicated at different times with different library preparation protocols.

Beyond this particular receptor, the publication reports: Compared with coincidental sharing between unrelated individuals, out-of-frame TCR alpha sequences shared between twins showed an excess of sequences with low generation probability. In beta out-of-frame sequences, excess twin sharing was weaker, because having fewer shared sequences lowered the signal-to-noise ratio. Because the same donors could not be followed over many years, the conclusions relied on cross-sectional statistical analysis. Out-of-frame TCR alpha sharing in monozygotic twins was systematically underestimated by recombination models, whereas sharing between unrelated individuals was in agreement with the recombination models. Invariant T cells such as MAIT and iNKT could partly confound zero-insertion analyses, though diverse VJ usage argued against this for most clonotypes. Fewer insertions were carried by abundant cord blood beta clonotypes, a similar but weaker trend appeared in young adult naive repertoires, and no such trend appeared in memory repertoires.

V is cut back by 3 bases and J by 0 bases, with 3 bases in the junction unmatched. The CDR3 numbers 15 residues from cysteine through phenylalanine. The read is trimmed to its CDR3 DNA, 45 bases read in frame from base 1. CDR1 and CDR2 are read off the germline V gene as SGHRS and YFSETQ. Receptors were amplified or captured by 5' RACE. Sequencing relied on an Illumina HiSeq 2000. A universal primer binding site was added through template switching, and the final cDNA carried a unique molecular identifier so that TCR cDNA molecules could be counted accurately. First-strand cDNA for TCR alpha and beta chains was synthesized from specific primers in the conserved constant-segment region. Each cDNA library was double barcoded, with a SMART-Mk sample barcode plus Illumina barcodes, to control for contamination. Two successive PCR steps introduced TruSeq adapter sequences along with Illumina sample barcodes. The TCR alpha and beta cDNA libraries were sequenced on the Illumina HiSeq platform using custom primers. Concerning the study's data processing: MiGEC processed the raw reads to extract unique molecular identifiers, while MiXCR was used to determine the CDR3 positions. For each individual, recombination models were inferred using an EM algorithm with the repgenHMM and IGoR tools. Shared clonotypes were analyzed with the tcR package in R, and sharing was normalized by the product of cloneset sizes. To study raw recombination without the effects of thymic and clonal selection, out-of-frame nonproductive sequences were analyzed. In TCRdb, the public reads were trimmed at Q25 with fastp and aligned with MiXCR, with productive beta chains retained. Identical CDR3 proteins give one entry, which carries the most common genes and DNA. Clone size and V and J calls follow TCRdb, not the original study. In all, the sample holds some 1,600,000 distinct CDR3 sequences, and 25% to 35% of those were seen once. Approximately 0.29% of the sample is taken by the ten largest.

Source material: cord blood. The TCR sequence derives from a newborn girl in good health. This sequence uses TRBV5-1 and TRBJ2-7, with 10 junctional bases fitting TRBD2. CDR3 sequence: CASSWGTSVSYEQYF. The base sequence is TGCGCCAGCAGCTGGGGGACTAGCGTCTCCTACGAGCAGTACTTC.